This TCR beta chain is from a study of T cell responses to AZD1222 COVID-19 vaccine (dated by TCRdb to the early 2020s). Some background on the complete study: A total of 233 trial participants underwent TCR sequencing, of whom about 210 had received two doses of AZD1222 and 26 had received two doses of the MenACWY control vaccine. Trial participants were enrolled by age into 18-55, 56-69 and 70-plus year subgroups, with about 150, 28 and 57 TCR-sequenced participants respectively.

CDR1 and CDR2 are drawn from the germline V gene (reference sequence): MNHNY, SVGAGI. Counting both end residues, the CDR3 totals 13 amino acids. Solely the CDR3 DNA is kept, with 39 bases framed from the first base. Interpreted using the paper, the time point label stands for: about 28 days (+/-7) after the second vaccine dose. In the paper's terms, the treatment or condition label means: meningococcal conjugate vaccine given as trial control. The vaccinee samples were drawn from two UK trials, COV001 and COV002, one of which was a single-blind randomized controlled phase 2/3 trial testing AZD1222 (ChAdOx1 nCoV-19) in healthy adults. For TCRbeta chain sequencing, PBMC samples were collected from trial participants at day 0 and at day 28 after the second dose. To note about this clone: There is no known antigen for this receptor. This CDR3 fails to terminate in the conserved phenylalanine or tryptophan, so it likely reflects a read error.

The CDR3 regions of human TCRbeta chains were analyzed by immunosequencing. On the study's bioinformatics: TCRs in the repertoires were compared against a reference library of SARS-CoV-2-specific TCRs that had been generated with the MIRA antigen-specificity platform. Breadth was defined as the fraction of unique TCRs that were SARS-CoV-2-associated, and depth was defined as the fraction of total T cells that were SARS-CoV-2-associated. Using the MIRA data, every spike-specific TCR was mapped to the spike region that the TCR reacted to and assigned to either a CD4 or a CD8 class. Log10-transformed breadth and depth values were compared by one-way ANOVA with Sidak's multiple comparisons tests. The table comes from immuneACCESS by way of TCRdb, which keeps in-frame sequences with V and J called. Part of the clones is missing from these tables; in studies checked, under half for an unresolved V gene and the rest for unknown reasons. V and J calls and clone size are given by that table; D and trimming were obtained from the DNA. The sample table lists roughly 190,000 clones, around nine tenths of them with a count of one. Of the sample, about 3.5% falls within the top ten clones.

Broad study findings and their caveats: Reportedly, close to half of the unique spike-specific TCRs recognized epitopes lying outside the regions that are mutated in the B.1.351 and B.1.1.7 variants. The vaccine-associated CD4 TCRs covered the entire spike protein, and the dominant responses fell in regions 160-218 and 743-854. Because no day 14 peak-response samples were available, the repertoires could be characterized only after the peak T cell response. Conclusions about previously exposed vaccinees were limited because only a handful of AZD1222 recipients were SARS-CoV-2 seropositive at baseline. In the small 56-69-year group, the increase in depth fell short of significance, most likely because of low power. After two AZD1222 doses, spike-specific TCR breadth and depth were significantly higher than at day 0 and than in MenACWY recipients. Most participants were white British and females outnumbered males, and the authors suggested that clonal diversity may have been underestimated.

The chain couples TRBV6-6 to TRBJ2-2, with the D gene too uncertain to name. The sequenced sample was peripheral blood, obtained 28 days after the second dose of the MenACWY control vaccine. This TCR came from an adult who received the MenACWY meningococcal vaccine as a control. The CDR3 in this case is CASSRANTGELFS. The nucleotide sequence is TGTGCCAGCAGTAGGGCGAATACCGGGGAGCTGTTTTCT.